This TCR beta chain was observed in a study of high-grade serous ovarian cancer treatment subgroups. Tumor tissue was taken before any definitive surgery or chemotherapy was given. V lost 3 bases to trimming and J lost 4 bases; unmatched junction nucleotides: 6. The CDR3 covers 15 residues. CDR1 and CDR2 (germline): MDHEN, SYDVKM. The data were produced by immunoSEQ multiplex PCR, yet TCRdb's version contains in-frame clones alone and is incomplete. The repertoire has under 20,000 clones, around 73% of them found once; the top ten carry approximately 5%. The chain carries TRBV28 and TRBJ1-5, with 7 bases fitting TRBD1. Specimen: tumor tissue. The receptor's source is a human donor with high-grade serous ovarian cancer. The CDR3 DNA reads TGTGCCAGCAGTTTCCTGCAGGGGGGTAATCAGCCCCAGCATTTT. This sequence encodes CASSFLQGGNQPQHF.